These 27 T cell receptor beta chains came from one sample sequenced in a study of T cell responses to AZD1222 COVID-19 vaccine. TCRdb keeps only in-frame clones here, not all; method: immunoSEQ multiplex PCR. The profile shows about 160,000 clones, 90% to 95% of them singletons. The source was peripheral blood, collected on day 0 of AZD1222 vaccination. These TCRs come from an adult in good health.

This chain connects TRBV4-3 to TRBJ2-1, with D hard to call. Trimming pared 0 bases from V and 6 bases from J, leaving 9 bases between. Germline values: CDR1 LGHNA, CDR2 YSLEER. The CDR3 loop spans 14 amino acids. CDR3 coding DNA: TGCGCCAGCAGCCAAGAGGCCAGGTTCAATGAGCAGTTCTTC. Amino acids: CASSQEARFNEQFF.

This chain connects TRBV30 to TRBJ1-1; D is possibly TRBD1 (6 bases). This CDR3 is 14 amino acids long. Germline V gene data show CDR1 as GTSNPN and CDR2 as SVGIG (reference sequence). Trimming left V 2 bases short and J 6 bases short, with 16 bases between. CDR3 DNA: TGTGCCTGGAGTTTGACAGGTATGGGACCTGAAGCTTTCTTT. Amino acids: CAWSLTGMGPEAFF.

The chain carries TRBV19 and TRBJ2-7; 8 bases map to TRBD2. V dropped 2 bases and J dropped 3; count of bases not matched to a gene: 0. The CDR3 sequence is 13 residues long. Germline values: CDR1 LNHDA, CDR2 SQIVND (reference sequence). The CDR3 coding sequence is TGTGCCAGTAGTATACTAGCGGGCTACGAGCAGTACTTC. It specifies CASSILAGYEQYF.

The rearrangement joins TRBV28 to TRBJ1-1, with D hard to call. The CDR3 spans 14 residues. The V end was cut by 6 bases, the J end by 1 base, with 12 bases between. CDR1 is MDHEN, CDR2 SYDVKM, per germline. Here the CDR3 DNA reads TGTGCCAGCAGGAACTGGGTAGGGAACACTGAAGCTTTCTTT. This sequence encodes CASRNWVGNTEAFF.

The J gene is TRBJ1-5, the V gene TRBV19; D uncertain. V lost 6 bases to trimming and J lost 3 bases, with 9 bases between them. The CDR3 is 13 residues long. The germline gives CDR1 LNHDA, CDR2 SQIVND (reference sequence). CDR3 region: CASRGQYNQPQHF. The CDR3 DNA follows: TGTGCCAGTAGGGGTCAGTACAATCAGCCCCAGCATTTT. The variable domain in full, with the rest retrieved from reference TRBV19 and TRBJ1-5, is DGGITQSPKYLFRKEGQNVTLSCEQNLNHDAMYWYRQDPGQGLRLIYYSQIVNDFQKGDIAEGYSVSREKKESFPLTVTSAQKNPTAFYLCASRGQYNQPQHFGDGTRLSIL.

The chain employs TRBV7-2 and TRBJ1-5; TRBD1 is a possible D gene (5 bases). Germline-derived CDR1 and CDR2 are SGHTA and FQGNSA. CDR3 length: 16 residues. Trimming took off 2 bases at V and 4 bases at J, with 15 bases between the two ends. CDR3 residues: CASSLRVSGGNQPQHF. In nucleotides, the CDR3 is TGTGCCAGCAGCTTAAGGGTCTCGGGGGGAAATCAGCCCCAGCATTTT.

V gene TRBV5-1 combines with J gene TRBJ1-4, with TRBD1 identical over 7 bases. Germline CDR1 is SGHRS and CDR2 is YFSETQ. The CDR3 consists of 13 residues. Unmatched junction bases numbered 7, after V lost 0 bases and J lost 14 bases. DNA for the CDR3: TGCGCCAGCAGCTTGGACTACAGGGGAGATCTGTTTTTT. Translation: CASSLDYRGDLFF.

The CDR3 DNA reads TGTGCCAGCAGTACACATAAGGTCACTGAAGCTTTCTTT. Its translation is CASSTHKVTEAFF. The chain uses TRBV6-5 and TRBJ1-1; D is undetermined. The CDR3 contains 13 residues. Looked up from germline, CDR1 is MNHEY and CDR2 is SVGAGI. V was shortened by 5 bases and J by 4 bases, with 11 bases between the two germline ends.

The genes are TRBV5-4 and TRBJ1-1, with 11 bases that match TRBD1. The CDR3 runs 17 residues. V was clipped by 0 bases and J by 0 bases; unmatched bases: 4. Per germline, CDR1 SGHNT and CDR2 YYREEE (reference sequence). Written as DNA, the CDR3 is TGTGCCAGCAGCTTGGTCCCGGGACAGGGGGTGAACACTGAAGCTTTCTTT. Encoded protein: CASSLVPGQGVNTEAFF.

This sequence joins TRBV11-3 and TRBJ2-7; 8 positions agree with TRBD2. This CDR3 has 15 residues. Germline values: CDR1 SGHNT, CDR2 YENEEA. V was clipped by 1 base and J by 0 bases; unmatched bases: 2. DNA for the CDR3: TGTGCCAGCAGCTTAGGCGGGGGGAACTCCTACGAGCAGTACTTC. Its translation is CASSLGGGNSYEQYF.

This clone was observed a handful of times. The chain recombines TRBV19 with TRBJ2-2; no clear D gene. Trimming cost V 1 base and J 2 bases, with 5 bases left between them. Germline loops: CDR1 LNHDA, CDR2 SQIVND (reference sequence). CDR3 length: 14 residues. CDR3 nucleotide sequence: TGTGCCAGTAGTATAGCCGGAAACACCGGGGAGCTGTTTTTT. Translating gives CASSIAGNTGELFF.

The chain carries TRBV9 and TRBJ1-6; D is uncertain. V lost 4 bases to trimming and J lost 0 bases, with 5 bases between them. Germline CDR1 is SGDLS and CDR2 is YYNGEE. CDR3 length equals 14 residues. The DNA for the CDR3 is TGTGCCAGCAGCCCCACCTCCTATAATTCACCCCTCCACTTT. Translating gives CASSPTSYNSPLHF.

The chain employs TRBV9 and TRBJ1-3; no reliable D call. The CDR3 runs to 13 residues. Germline values: CDR1 SGDLS, CDR2 YYNGEE. Trimming cost V 4 bases and J 8 bases, with 13 bases left between them. CDR3 DNA sequence: TGTGCCAGCAGCCCCAGCGCGGCTGACACCATATATTTT. It yields the protein CASSPSAADTIYF.

The chain combines TRBV6-5 with TRBJ2-7, with D possibly being TRBD1 (5 bases). Germline V gene sequence: CDR1 MNHEY, CDR2 SVGAGI. The ends were cut back, 10 bases at V and 2 bases at J, with 18 bases in the middle. The CDR3 runs to 14 residues. The chain's CDR3 is CAILNDRGTYEQYF. CDR3 bases: TGTGCCATCCTCAACGATAGGGGAACCTACGAGCAGTACTTC.

The rearrangement links TRBV10-2 to TRBJ1-6; a weak D match, TRBD1 (5 bases). CDR1 WSHSY and CDR2 SAAADI come from the germline V gene. This CDR3 is 18 amino acids long. V was clipped by 5 bases and J by 0 bases, with 17 bases between them. The CDR3 region is CASSPLGGASSYNSPLHF. In DNA form, the CDR3 reads TGCGCCAGCAGTCCCTTAGGCGGGGCAAGCTCCTATAATTCACCCCTCCACTTT.

This clone occurred a few times. This chain joins TRBV30 and TRBJ1-2, with TRBD1 matching over 7 bases. The CDR3 has 14 amino acids. Per the germline V gene, CDR1 is GTSNPN and CDR2 is SVGIG (reference sequence). The J segment lost 6 bases and the V segment lost 0 bases, leaving 7 bases of the junction unmatched. The CDR3 bases are TGTGCCTGGAGTGTAGGTGACAGGGTGGATGGCTACACCTTC. This codes for CAWSVGDRVDGYTF.

The chain carries TRBV5-4 and TRBJ2-5; D gene uncertain. Germline V gives CDR1 SGHNT, CDR2 YYREEE (reference sequence). Trimming left V 1 base short and J 1 base short, with 11 bases between. The CDR3 is 15 residues long. CDR3 in amino acids: CASSLTTDPQETQYF. Here the CDR3 DNA reads TGTGCCAGCAGCTTGACAACAGACCCCCAAGAGACCCAGTACTTC.

The V call is TRBV19, the J call TRBJ1-4, with unresolved D. Germline assignment: CDR1 LNHDA and CDR2 SQIVND (reference sequence). The length of the CDR3 is 16 residues. V shed 7 bases and J shed 7 bases, with 22 bases lying between them. CDR3 coding DNA: TGTGCCAGTACTGAGCCGCGGGCAGGAGTCTCTGAAAAACTGTTTTTT. Translated: CASTEPRAGVSEKLFF.

In nucleotides, the CDR3 is TGTGCCAGCAGCTTACTCGGGATGGAGCCCCAGCATTTT. Its translation: CASSLLGMEPQHF. The genes are TRBV11-3 and TRBJ1-5, with D unclear. V was shortened by 2 bases and J by 8 bases, with 10 bases between the two germline ends. This CDR3 has 13 amino acids. Germline V gives CDR1 SGHNT, CDR2 YENEEA.

The chain recombines TRBV19 with TRBJ1-1, with D unclear. V was pared by 10 bases and J by 0 bases, with 24 bases between. The CDR3 spans 17 residues. CDR1 LNHDA and CDR2 SQIVND come from the germline V gene (reference sequence). This CDR3 is CATSLILQPVMNTEAFF. The DNA of the CDR3 is TGTGCCACTTCACTCATCCTCCAACCGGTCATGAACACTGAAGCTTTCTTT.

The V and J genes are TRBV5-1 and TRBJ1-4; D is unresolved. The ends were cut back, 1 base at V and 3 bases at J, with 10 bases in the middle. This CDR3 spans 15 amino acids. Germline values: CDR1 SGHRS, CDR2 YFSETQ. This CDR3 is CASSLSALPNEKLFF. CDR3 coding DNA: TGCGCCAGCAGCTTGTCAGCGTTACCTAATGAAAAACTGTTTTTT.

The genes are TRBV19 and TRBJ1-5; the D gene is possibly TRBD1 (5 bases). Trimming removed 3 bases from V and 7 bases from J, with 19 bases in between. In germline, CDR1 is LNHDA, CDR2 SQIVND (reference sequence). This CDR3 spans 16 amino acids. DNA of the CDR3: TGTGCCAGTAGTATTTCCGGAATGGGGGGTAGGCAGCCCCAGCATTTT. This translates into CASSISGMGGRQPQHF. The whole variable domain, remainder taken from reference TRBV19 and TRBJ1-5, is DGGITQSPKYLFRKEGQNVTLSCEQNLNHDAMYWYRQDPGQGLRLIYYSQIVNDFQKGDIAEGYSVSREKKESFPLTVTSAQKNPTAFYLCASSISGMGGRQPQHFGDGTRLSIL.

This chain connects TRBV10-2 to TRBJ2-2; TRBD1 matches at 8 bases. Trimming at V came to 10 bases and at J to 2 bases, leaving 15 bases not matched to a gene. This CDR3 is built from 17 residues. The germline V gene has CDR1 WSHSY and CDR2 SAAADI. CDR3 region: CATRDGTGQFNTGELFF. CDR3 in DNA: TGCGCCACCCGAGACGGGACAGGACAATTTAACACCGGGGAGCTGTTTTTT.

This chain joins TRBV27 and TRBJ1-2; D gene uncertain. The germline V gene has CDR1 MNHEY and CDR2 SMNVEV (reference sequence). V was pared by 4 bases and J by 8 bases, with 14 bases between. This CDR3 spans 13 amino acids. This CDR3 reads CASSYSVLGGYTF. The CDR3 DNA reads TGTGCCAGCAGTTATTCCGTTCTAGGAGGCTACACCTTC.

The chain has TRBV6-5 and TRBJ1-1; TRBD1 matches 8 bases. V trimming: 6 bases; J trimming: 1 base; junction bases outside the gene matches: 4. Germline V gives CDR1 MNHEY, CDR2 SVGAGI. This CDR3 spans 14 amino acids. CDR3: CASSRDRWNTEAFF. CDR3 nucleotides: TGTGCCAGCAGCCGGGACAGGTGGAACACTGAAGCTTTCTTT.

This chain joins TRBV3-1 (or the pseudogene TRBV3-2) and TRBJ1-6; D might be TRBD1 (6 bases). Per the germline V gene, CDR1 is LGHDT and CDR2 is YNNKEL (reference sequence). The germline V and J ends were trimmed by 4 bases and 10 bases, with 14 bases remaining between them. The CDR3 totals 14 residues. Here the CDR3 reads CASSLFGQSSPLHF. The CDR3, as DNA: TGTGCCAGCAGCCTATTCGGACAGAGCTCACCCCTCCACTTT.

The rearrangement joins TRBV19 to TRBJ2-1; D is possibly TRBD2 (5 bases). The CDR3 length is 12 residues. Trimming took 5 bases from V and 7 from J, leaving 9 bases between them. The germline V gene encodes CDR1 LNHDA and CDR2 SQIVND (reference sequence). The CDR3 nucleotides are TGTGCCAGTAGTCGGGGTAGGAATGAGCAGTTCTTC. Its protein is CASSRGRNEQFF.